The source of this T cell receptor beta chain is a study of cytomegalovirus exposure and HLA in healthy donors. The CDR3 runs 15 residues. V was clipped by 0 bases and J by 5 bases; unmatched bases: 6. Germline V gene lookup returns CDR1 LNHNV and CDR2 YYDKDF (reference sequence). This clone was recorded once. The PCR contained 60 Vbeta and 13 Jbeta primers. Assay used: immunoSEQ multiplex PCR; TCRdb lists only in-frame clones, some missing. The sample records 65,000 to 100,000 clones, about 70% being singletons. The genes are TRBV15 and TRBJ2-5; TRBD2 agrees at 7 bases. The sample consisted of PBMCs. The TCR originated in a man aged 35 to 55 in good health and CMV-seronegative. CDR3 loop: CATSRDQAGRETQYF. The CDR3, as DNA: TGTGCCACCAGCAGAGACCAAGCGGGGCGGGAGACCCAGTACTTC. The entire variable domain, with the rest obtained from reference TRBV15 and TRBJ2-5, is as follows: DAMVIQNPRYQVTQFGKPVTLSCSQTLNHNVMYWYQQKSSQAPKLLFHYYDKDFNNEADTPDNFQSRRPNTSFCFLDIRSPGLGDTAMYLCATSRDQAGRETQYFGPGTRLLVL.